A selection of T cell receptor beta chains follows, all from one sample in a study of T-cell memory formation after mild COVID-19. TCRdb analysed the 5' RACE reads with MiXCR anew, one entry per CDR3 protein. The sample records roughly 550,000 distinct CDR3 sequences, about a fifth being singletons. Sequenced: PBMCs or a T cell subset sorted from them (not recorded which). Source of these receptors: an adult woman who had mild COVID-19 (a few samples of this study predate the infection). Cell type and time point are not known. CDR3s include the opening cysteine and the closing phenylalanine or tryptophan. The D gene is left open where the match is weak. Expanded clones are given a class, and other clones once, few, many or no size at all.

cdr3_aa: CASRRQGTMEQFF
cdr3_nt: TGTGCCAGCAGACGACAGGGCACAATGGAGCAGTTCTTC
j_call: TRBJ2-1
v_call: TRBV6-2/TRBV6-3
d_call: TRBD1
clone_size: NA

cdr3_aa: CAWSPTLLAKSTDTQYF
cdr3_nt: TGTGCCTGGAGTCCCACCCTACTAGCGAAGAGCACAGATACGCAGTATTTT
j_call: TRBJ2-3
v_call: TRBV30
d_call: TRBD2
clone_size: NA

cdr3_aa: CATSRDPDRIKLFF
cdr3_nt: TGTGCCACCAGCAGAGACCCCGACAGGATTAAACTGTTTTTT
j_call: TRBJ1-4
v_call: TRBV15
d_call: NA
clone_size: NA

cdr3_aa: CASSLPGGSEAFF
cdr3_nt: TGCGCCAGCAGCTTGCCAGGAGGTTCTGAAGCTTTCTTT
j_call: TRBJ1-1
v_call: TRBV5-1
d_call: NA
clone_size: NA

cdr3_aa: CASSVSWTSGTSYEQYF
cdr3_nt: TGTGCCAGTAGTGTCTCCTGGACTAGCGGGACGTCCTACGAGCAGTACTTC
j_call: TRBJ2-7
v_call: TRBV19
d_call: TRBD2
clone_size: NA

cdr3_aa: CASSQSSTAYGELFF
cdr3_nt: TGTGCCAGCAGCCAATCCTCTACGGCCTACGGGGAGCTGTTTTTT
j_call: TRBJ2-2
v_call: TRBV4-2
d_call: NA
clone_size: few

cdr3_aa: CSVAGLAGGFEQFF
cdr3_nt: TGCAGCGTCGCGGGACTAGCGGGAGGGTTTGAGCAGTTCTTC
j_call: TRBJ2-1
v_call: TRBV29-1
d_call: TRBD2
clone_size: few

cdr3_aa: CATSASGTGGGEQYF
cdr3_nt: TGTGCCACCAGTGCGTCCGGGACAGGGGGTGGCGAGCAGTACTTC
j_call: TRBJ2-7
v_call: TRBV24-1
d_call: TRBD1
clone_size: NA

cdr3_aa: CASSSTPGLAGGYTDTQYF
cdr3_nt: TGTGCCAGCAGTTCGACCCCGGGACTAGCGGGAGGGTACACAGATACGCAGTATTTT
j_call: TRBJ2-3
v_call: TRBV12-3/TRBV12-4
d_call: TRBD2
clone_size: NA

cdr3_aa: CASSLDSGGLYEQYF
cdr3_nt: TGCGCCAGCAGCTTGGATTCGGGAGGGCTCTACGAGCAGTACTTC
j_call: TRBJ2-7
v_call: TRBV5-1
d_call: TRBD2
clone_size: many

cdr3_aa: CASRGWGDEQFF
cdr3_nt: TGTGCCAGCAGGGGATGGGGGGATGAGCAGTTCTTC
j_call: TRBJ2-1
v_call: TRBV11-3
d_call: NA
clone_size: NA

cdr3_aa: CASSLGGLAKNIQYF
cdr3_nt: TGCGCCAGCAGCCTAGGGGGGCTAGCCAAAAACATTCAGTACTTC
j_call: TRBJ2-4
v_call: TRBV5-1
d_call: NA
clone_size: many

cdr3_aa: CATSDFGQGMHGNEQFF
cdr3_nt: TGTGCCACCAGTGATTTCGGACAGGGGATGCACGGCAATGAGCAGTTCTTC
j_call: TRBJ2-1
v_call: TRBV24-1
d_call: TRBD1
clone_size: many

cdr3_aa: CSARVGTGGSPNEKLFF
cdr3_nt: TGCAGTGCTAGAGTAGGGACAGGGGGCTCCCCTAATGAAAAACTGTTTTTT
j_call: TRBJ1-4
v_call: TRBV20-1
d_call: TRBD1
clone_size: few

cdr3_aa: CASSQEGAGVYYEQYF
cdr3_nt: TGCGCCAGCAGCCAAGAGGGAGCGGGAGTTTATTACGAGCAGTACTTC
j_call: TRBJ2-7
v_call: TRBV4-3
d_call: TRBD2
clone_size: NA

cdr3_aa: CASSFVGGSYNEQFF
cdr3_nt: TGTGCCAGCAGCTTTGTCGGGGGATCCTACAATGAGCAGTTCTTC
j_call: TRBJ2-1
v_call: TRBV5-6
d_call: NA
clone_size: NA

cdr3_aa: CATRTRGQKAFF
cdr3_nt: TGTGCCACCCGGACAAGAGGACAGAAAGCTTTCTTT
j_call: TRBJ1-1
v_call: TRBV15
d_call: NA
clone_size: NA

cdr3_aa: CASSLDPSQPQHF
cdr3_nt: TGTGCCAGCAGCTTAGACCCTTCTCAGCCCCAGCATTTT
j_call: TRBJ1-5
v_call: TRBV7-9
d_call: NA
clone_size: few

cdr3_aa: CASSPQQGFQETQYF
cdr3_nt: TGTGCCAGCTCACCTCAACAGGGGTTCCAAGAGACCCAGTACTTC
j_call: TRBJ2-5
v_call: TRBV18
d_call: TRBD1
clone_size: NA

cdr3_aa: CASSLWRGSTDTQYF
cdr3_nt: TGTGCCAGCAGTTTATGGCGGGGAAGCACAGATACGCAGTATTTT
j_call: TRBJ2-3
v_call: TRBV12-3/TRBV12-4
d_call: NA
clone_size: few

cdr3_aa: CASSLRTGTGYTF
cdr3_nt: TGTGCCAGCAGCCTCCGGACAGGGACTGGCTACACCTTC
j_call: TRBJ1-2
v_call: TRBV3-1
d_call: TRBD1
clone_size: NA

cdr3_aa: CSAWTGGNGYTF
cdr3_nt: TGCAGTGCTTGGACAGGGGGAAACGGCTACACCTTC
j_call: TRBJ1-2
v_call: TRBV20-1
d_call: TRBD1
clone_size: few